Listed below are T cell receptor beta chains from one sample, sequenced in a study of T cells in Graves' hyperthyroidism and ophthalmopathy. TCRdb reprocessed the multiplex PCR reads via MiXCR and lists one record per CDR3 protein. The sample carries more than 500,000 distinct CDR3 sequences, about 16% recorded once. Sample: blood. The receptor source for this set is a woman in her 30s with Graves' ophthalmopathy. The CDR3 runs from the conserved cysteine through the conserved F or W. D genes are given only for firm matches. Rows give clone size only sometimes, using once, few, many, or a class for an expanded clone.

j_gene,v_gene,d_gene,abundance,CDR3nt,CDR3aa
TRBJ1-2,TRBV3-1,NA,many,TGTGCCAGCAGCCAAGCGACAGGAAACTATGGCTACACCTTC,CASSQATGNYGYTF
TRBJ2-3,TRBV24-1,NA,many,TGTGCCACCAGTGACCCCGGGAGTTGGGATGGTGGCACAGATACGCAGTATTTT,CATSDPGSWDGGTDTQYF
TRBJ2-5,TRBV28,NA,many,TGTGCCAGCAGCACTACAGGGTGGGAGACCCAGTACTTC,CASSTTGWETQYF
TRBJ2-2,TRBV19,NA,NA,TGTGCCAGTAGTATAGGGTCTTGGACCGGGGAGCTGTTTTTT,CASSIGSWTGELFF
TRBJ1-2,TRBV9,TRBD1,NA,TGTGCCAGCAGCCAGGGGGCCGGGGTCCCCTATGGCTACACCTTC,CASSQGAGVPYGYTF
TRBJ2-3,TRBV3-1,NA,many,TGTGCCAGCAGTAGGACTGGCTATACGCAGTATTTT,CASSRTGYTQYF
TRBJ2-1,TRBV2,TRBD2,many,TGTGCCAGCAGTCCCTTTAGCGGGCCCGGGGATGAGCAGTTCTTC,CASSPFSGPGDEQFF
TRBJ2-1,TRBV18,NA,many,TGTGCCAGCTCACCACTAGACCCTACCTACAATGAGCAGTTCTTC,CASSPLDPTYNEQFF
TRBJ2-1,TRBV19,TRBD2,NA,TGTGCCAGTAGTATAGACGACATAGCGGGAGGTCGGAATGAGCAGTTCTTC,CASSIDDIAGGRNEQFF
TRBJ2-2,TRBV29-1,NA,NA,TGCAGCGGGGGCCTAACCGAGGCCGGGGAGCTGTTTTTT,CSGGLTEAGELFF
TRBJ2-2,TRBV2,TRBD1,many,TGTGCCAGCAGTCCCGACCCAGGGGGCGTCGGTACCGGGGAGCTGTTTTTT,CASSPDPGGVGTGELFF
TRBJ1-6,TRBV6-2/TRBV6-3,TRBD1,NA,TGTGCCAGCAGTGGGAGGGACAGTAGCTCCTATAATTCACCCCTCCACTTT,CASSGRDSSSYNSPLHF
TRBJ2-1,TRBV2,NA,many,TGTGCCAGCAGTGAATTCTGGGTCAATGAGCAGTTCTTC,CASSEFWVNEQFF
TRBJ1-6,TRBV11-3,NA,many,TGTGCCAGCAGCGACCGAATCAATTCACCCCTCCACTTT,CASSDRINSPLHF
TRBJ2-1,TRBV7-9,NA,NA,TGTGCCAGCAGCCCATGGGCGCGAATGAACAATGAGCAGTTCTTC,CASSPWARMNNEQFF
TRBJ1-5,TRBV6-2/TRBV6-3,NA,NA,TGTGCCAGCCTGCGGGATAGCAATCAGCCCCAGCATTTT,CASLRDSNQPQHF
TRBJ1-1,TRBV11-2,TRBD1,many,TGTGCCAGCAGACCCGGGACAGTGAACACTGAAGCTTTCTTT,CASRPGTVNTEAFF
TRBJ1-2,TRBV28,NA,many,TGTGCCAGCAGTACCCGGGGGGATGGATATGGCTACACCTTC,CASSTRGDGYGYTF
TRBJ2-7,TRBV11-2,TRBD2,NA,TGTGCCAGCAGGGGGATAGCGGGGTCGCGGCGGGGTTGGGAGCAGTACTTC,CASRGIAGSRRGWEQYF
TRBJ2-4,TRBV6-2/TRBV6-3,NA,many,TGTGCCAGCAGTTGGGGAGCCCCACAAAACATTCAGTACTTC,CASSWGAPQNIQYF
TRBJ2-1,TRBV24-1,TRBD2,many,TGTGCCACCAGTGATCCGAGGTATCAGCGGGAGACTTCACCAGCCGGGGAGCAGTTCTTC,CATSDPRYQRETSPAGEQFF
TRBJ2-1,TRBV6-2/TRBV6-3,TRBD2,many,TGTGCCAGCAGCAGCGGGGGGAATGAGCAGTTCTTC,CASSSGGNEQFF
TRBJ2-2,TRBV30,NA,NA,TGTGCCTGGAGTCGGACAGATACCGGGGAGCTGTTTTTT,CAWSRTDTGELFF
TRBJ2-7,TRBV4-1,TRBD1,few,TGCGCCAGCAGCCAAAAGGTACCGACGGGACAGTCCTACGAGCAGTACTTC,CASSQKVPTGQSYEQYF
TRBJ2-7,TRBV3-1,TRBD1,NA,TGTGCCAGCAGCCGGGGACAGAGCTACGAGCAGTACTTC,CASSRGQSYEQYF
TRBJ2-1,TRBV28,NA,many,TGTGCCAGCAGTCTCCACGATGAGCAGTTCTTC,CASSLHDEQFF
TRBJ1-1,TRBV11-2,NA,many,TGTGCCAGCAGCTCCCGAGGGACTGACACTGAAGCTTTCTTT,CASSSRGTDTEAFF
TRBJ2-2,TRBV19,NA,NA,TGTGCCAGTAGGAGGACAAAAAACACCGGGGAGCTGTTTTTT,CASRRTKNTGELFF
TRBJ2-1,TRBV6-1,TRBD1,few,TGTGCCAGCACCCCCCGAGACAGGGGGAGCAATGAGCAGTTCTTC,CASTPRDRGSNEQFF
TRBJ1-4,TRBV5-6,TRBD1,many,TGTGCCAGCAGCCCGCGGGACAGGGCCCGTAATGAAAAACTGTTTTTT,CASSPRDRARNEKLFF
TRBJ2-1,TRBV5-8,TRBD2,many,TGTGCCAGCAGCTTGATGGGTCTAGCGGGAGGAAGCTCCTACAATGAGCAGTTCTTC,CASSLMGLAGGSSYNEQFF
TRBJ1-2,TRBV6-2/TRBV6-3,NA,few,TGTGCCAGCAGTTACTCCGGCAAGAGAACTTACTACACCTTC,CASSYSGKRTYYTF
TRBJ1-5,TRBV2,NA,many,TGTGCCAGCAGTGAAGTCTGGGAGAGGCAGCCCCAGCATTTT,CASSEVWERQPQHF
TRBJ2-7,TRBV7-9,NA,few,TGTGCCAGCAGCTTAGGTGCGGGAACCCACTCCTACGAGCAGTACTTC,CASSLGAGTHSYEQYF
TRBJ2-1,TRBV20-1,NA,many,TGCAGTGCTAAATTCCTGAGTCGAGGCTCCTACAATGAGCAGTTCTTC,CSAKFLSRGSYNEQFF
TRBJ2-2,TRBV5-1,NA,NA,TGCGCCAGCAGCTTGAACACCGGGGATCTGTTTTTT,CASSLNTGDLFF
TRBJ2-3,TRBV20-1,NA,many,TGCAGTGCTATCAGGGACACGCAGTATTTT,CSAIRDTQYF
TRBJ2-1,TRBV7-3,TRBD2,many,TGTGCCAGCAGCTCCGAACTAGCGCCGAGCTCCTACAATGAGCAGTTCTTC,CASSSELAPSSYNEQFF